This T cell receptor (beta chain) stems from a study of cytomegalovirus exposure and HLA in healthy donors. The V end was cut by 5 bases, the J end by 5 bases, with 16 bases between. Germline V gene sequence: CDR1 MDHEN, CDR2 SYDVKM. There are 16 residues in the CDR3. Amplification used 60 Vbeta primers and 13 Jbeta primers. Clones were read by immunoSEQ multiplex PCR, and TCRdb kept only the in-frame ones, dropping some. The table shows about 43,000 clones, with about 60% occurring only once. What was sequenced was PBMCs. The receptor comes from a human donor in good health. The chain joins TRBV28 to TRBJ1-6, with D possibly matching TRBD1 (6 bases). The CDR3 loop reads CASSRGGGQDNSPLHF. DNA of the CDR3: TGTGCCAGCAGTCGGGGCGGGGGGCAAGATAATTCACCCCTCCACTTT.